Sequencing of this T cell receptor (beta chain) was carried out in a study of blood T cell repertoires in COVID-19. The count of this clone is one. TCRdb keeps only in-frame clones here, not all; method: immunoSEQ multiplex PCR. The sample includes 500,000 to 600,000 clones, 85% to 90% seen only once; the top ten take 7.5% to 9.5%. Per germline, CDR1 MDHEN and CDR2 SYDVKM. The CDR3 totals 14 residues. Trimming removed 4 bases at V and 4 bases at J, with 14 bases between. This sequence was found in a woman between 45 and 65 years old with COVID-19, enrolled during active disease. The sample was peripheral blood. The chain employs TRBV28 and TRBJ2-7, with a tentative D call TRBD2 (5 bases). The CDR3 region is CASSYPSRGYEQYF. In DNA form, the CDR3 reads TGTGCCAGCAGTTACCCGTCCCGGGGTTACGAGCAGTACTTC.